Listed below are T cell receptor beta chains from one sample, sequenced in a study of shared clonotypes between healthy human individuals. Sequencing used immunoSEQ multiplex PCR; TCRdb keeps in-frame clones, though not all of them. The top ten clones hold around 2% of a sample with 550,000 to 700,000 clones, roughly 72% of them seen once. Material for sequencing was memory CD4+ T cells sorted from blood. Source of these receptors: a woman under 40 in good health. CDR3s include the opening cysteine and the closing phenylalanine or tryptophan. A D gene is named only where the DNA matches it firmly. Size values are once, few and many counts, or a class for expanded clones, and some rows have none.

TRBV28	TRBD2	NA	TRBJ2-3	TGTGCCAGCAGTTTGGGGACTAGCGGTTACACAGATACGCAGTATTTT	CASSLGTSGYTDTQYF
TRBV5-1	NA	NA	TRBJ1-3	TGCGCCAGCAGCTTGGAGGCTGGAAACACCATATATTTT	CASSLEAGNTIYF
TRBV19	NA	NA	TRBJ2-1	TGTGCCAGTAGAGCCACCGCGGGACAGAAACGCATCGAGCAGTTCTTC	CASRATAGQKRIEQFF
TRBV27	NA	few	TRBJ2-7	TGTGCCAGCAGTTTAGGGGGGACAGCTTACGAGCAGTACTTC	CASSLGGTAYEQYF
TRBV25-1	TRBD1	few	TRBJ1-2	TGTGCCAGCAGCCCTCAGGGGGCAATTAACTATGGCTACACCTTC	CASSPQGAINYGYTF
TRBV11-3	NA	NA	TRBJ2-7	TGTGCCAGCAGCTTTATAAGCGGACAGAGCTCCTACGAGCAGTACTTC	CASSFISGQSSYEQYF
TRBV6-6	NA	NA	TRBJ2-5	TGTGCCAGCAGTTACTCCCGAGAGACCCAGTACTTC	CASSYSRETQYF
TRBV21-1	NA	NA	TRBJ1-4	TGTGCCAGCAGCAGAAGACAGGGCCCTTGTGAAAAACTGTTTTTT	CASSRRQGPCEKLFF
TRBV29-1	TRBD1	NA	TRBJ2-7	TGCAGCACCCGAACCCGGGACAGGGGGCAGTACGAGCAGTACTTC	CSTRTRDRGQYEQYF
TRBV28	NA	once	TRBJ2-7	TGTGCCAGCAGTTCCCCCCGACTAGGAAACGAGCAGTACTTC	CASSSPRLGNEQYF
TRBV28	TRBD2	NA	TRBJ2-7	TGTGCCAGCAGTTTGAGCGGGAGGGCCAGGGGGGAGCAGTACTTC	CASSLSGRARGEQYF
TRBV28	NA	NA	TRBJ2-7	TGTGCCAGCAGTATTATGGGCTGGGTCTTCTCCTACGAGCAGTACTTC	CASSIMGWVFSYEQYF
TRBV5-8	NA	NA	TRBJ2-7	TGTGCCAGCAGCTTCAATATACGGCAGTACTTC	CASSFNIRQYF
TRBV28	NA	NA	TRBJ1-1	TGTGCCAGCAGTCAACCTCTCAATACAGGGTCCACTGAAGCTTTCTTT	CASSQPLNTGSTEAFF
TRBV5-4	NA	NA	TRBJ1-3	TGTGCCAGCAGCTTAGGGGACGGCTCTGGAAACACCATATATTTT	CASSLGDGSGNTIYF